The 11 T cell receptor beta chains given below trace back to one sample, sequenced in a study of T cell repertoires in cytomegalovirus infection. TCRdb re-called the reads with MiXCR, one entry per CDR3 protein. The table has approximately 170,000 distinct CDR3 sequences, more than 15% seen once. The sequenced material came from CD8+ T cells from PBMCs. The receptor source for this set is a human donor in good health (CMV status not recorded). Some clones in this sample may be carry-over from other donors' samples.

This clonotype was observed many times. The chain links TRBV6-2 or TRBV6-3 to TRBJ2-7, with TRBD2 as a possible D gene (5 bases). There are 13 residues in the CDR3. CDR1 and CDR2 (germline): MNHEY, SVGEGT. Trimming shortened V by 2 bases and J by 9 bases, and 14 bases separated the two germline ends. CDR3: CASSYGPGRGQYF. As DNA, the CDR3 is TGTGCCAGCAGTTACGGTCCTGGGAGAGGGCAGTACTTC.

The rearrangement links TRBV10-3 to TRBJ2-1; the D gene is possibly TRBD2 (5 bases). Germline loops: CDR1 ENHRY, CDR2 SYGVKD. Trimming took 5 bases from V and 1 from J, leaving 15 bases between them. This CDR3 spans 16 amino acids. The CDR3, as DNA: TGTGCCATCAGTATAGGCGGGCCCGATTCCTACAATGAGCAGTTCTTC. This gives the protein CAISIGGPDSYNEQFF.

This clonotype was counted only a few times. CDR3 nucleotides: TGTGCCAGCAGCTTAGCGGGAGTAGGGGCCTACGAGCAGTACTTC. Translating gives CASSLAGVGAYEQYF. The V and J genes are TRBV7-2 and TRBJ2-7; TRBD1 or TRBD2 may be the D gene (5 bases each). CDR3 length: 15 amino acids. Germline CDR1 reads SGHTA; CDR2 reads FQGNSA. Trimming removed 0 bases at V and 2 bases at J, with 11 bases between.

The chain recombines TRBV12-3 or TRBV12-4 with TRBJ2-1, with 8 bases aligning to TRBD2. The J segment lost 5 bases and the V segment lost 5 bases, leaving 2 bases of the junction unmatched. There are 13 residues in the CDR3. CDR3 DNA: TGTGCCAGCAGTACGGGACTAGACAATGAGCAGTTCTTC. As protein: CASSTGLDNEQFF.

This clonotype was seen a handful of times. The J gene is TRBJ2-7, the V gene TRBV29-1; 7 bases map to TRBD1. Unmatched junction bases numbered 13, after V lost 6 bases and J lost 5 bases. This CDR3 has 14 residues. In germline, CDR1 is SQVTM, CDR2 ANQGSEA. The CDR3 DNA is TGCAGCGTGAAAGGTCACAGGGGAAAGGACGAGCAGTACTTC. Residues: CSVKGHRGKDEQYF.

The chain combines TRBV20-1 with TRBJ1-2, with D possibly being TRBD1 (6 bases). The germline V and J ends were trimmed by 3 bases and 11 bases, with 16 bases remaining between them. CDR3 size: 12 residues. The germline gives CDR1 DFQATT, CDR2 SNEGSKA (reference sequence). The CDR3 DNA follows: TGCAGTGCTAGTCGGACAGCCCTGGGGTACACCTTC. Its translation: CSASRTALGYTF.

This chain uses TRBV10-3 with TRBJ2-7; D is undetermined. Trimming removed 2 bases from V and 1 base from J, with 6 bases in between. There are 13 residues in the CDR3. Germline loops: CDR1 ENHRY, CDR2 SYGVKD. As DNA, the CDR3 is TGTGCCATCAGTGAGGCATTGTCCTACGAGCAGTACTTC. Translating gives CAISEALSYEQYF.

V gene TRBV11-1 combines with J gene TRBJ2-2, with a tentative D call TRBD1 (5 bases). V was pared by 3 bases and J by 5 bases, with 19 bases between. The CDR3 runs 17 residues. Germline CDR1 and CDR2: SGHAT and FQDESV (reference sequence). The CDR3 sequence is CASSLESPGIVTGELFF. The CDR3 DNA sequence: TGTGCCAGCAGCTTGGAATCACCAGGGATTGTAACCGGGGAGCTGTTTTTT.

The chain links TRBV20-1 to TRBJ2-1; maybe TRBD2 (5 bases). CDR1 is DFQATT and CDR2 is SNEGSKA in the germline V gene (reference sequence). The CDR3 is 14 residues long. Between the trimmed V and J ends, which lost 6 bases and 4 bases, there was a span of 16 bases. CDR3 in amino acids: CSAQTRGSYNEQFF. The CDR3 coding sequence is TGCAGTGCCCAGACCCGGGGTTCATACAATGAGCAGTTCTTC.

The V call is TRBV6-5, the J call TRBJ2-7; a possible D gene is TRBD2 (5 bases). The CDR3 runs to 16 residues. V dropped 5 bases and J dropped 3 bases, with 20 bases sitting between them. Germline lookup yields CDR1 MNHEY and CDR2 SVGAGI. CDR3 sequence reads: CASSVSGLQRSYEQYF. The CDR3 DNA is TGTGCCAGCAGTGTGAGCGGACTTCAGAGGAGCTACGAGCAGTACTTC.

This clonotype occurred a few times. The chain links TRBV23-1 to TRBJ2-2; D may correspond to TRBD1 or TRBD2 (5 bases each). Being an ORF, TRBV23-1 has a function that is uncertain. The V and J ends lost 4 bases and 3 bases respectively, with 18 bases between them. The CDR3 runs to 17 residues. CDR3 sequence reads: CASSPQSGTEYTGELFF. Written as DNA, the CDR3 is TGCGCCAGCAGTCCACAATCCGGGACGGAATACACCGGGGAGCTGTTTTTT.